These 27 T cell receptor beta chains share one sample of origin, sequenced in a study of prognosis after radiotherapy for stage I lung cancer. The study amplified the TCR beta CDR3 region from genomic DNA. This amplification was carried out by two rounds of multiplex PCR. During first-round PCR, primers specific to each TRBV and TRBJ gene were used. In TCRdb, the multiplex PCR reads were re-called with MiXCR into one record per CDR3 protein. This table has roughly 38,000 distinct CDR3 sequences, roughly a quarter appearing once. This material consisted of PBMCs, taken before or after stereotactic body radiation therapy (not recorded which). The receptors were sampled from a donor aged 50 or older with non-small cell lung cancer.

This clonotype was seen repeatedly, ten times or more. The chain recombines TRBV19 with TRBJ1-4; D is perhaps TRBD1 (6 bases). V was pared by 5 bases and J by 0 bases, with 16 bases between. The germline CDR1 and CDR2 sequences are LNHDA and SQIVND (reference sequence). This CDR3 region has 17 residues. CDR3 nucleotides: TGTGCCAGTAGTCCCCGTGGGGGCGCCGCAACTAATGAAAAACTGTTTTTT. Protein: CASSPRGGAATNEKLFF.

As concerns this clonotype: This likely came from a read error, as a far larger clone is one base away. The chain couples TRBV6-2 or TRBV6-3 to TRBJ1-1; D remains ambiguous. This CDR3 has 13 residues. Germline V gives CDR1 MNHEY, CDR2 SVGEGT. CDR3 sequence reads: CDSSPPANTEAFF. The DNA for the CDR3 is TGTGACAGCAGTCCGCCGGCGAACACTGAAGCTTTCTTT.

Many counts were recorded for this clonotype. The chain recombines TRBV19 with TRBJ2-7; either TRBD1 or TRBD2 may fit D (5 bases each). This CDR3 is built from 13 residues. Trimming pared 5 bases from V and 7 bases from J, leaving 15 bases between. CDR1 and CDR2 (germline): LNHDA, SQIVND (reference sequence). This CDR3 reads CASSPPGDGEQYF. The DNA for the CDR3 is TGTGCCAGTAGTCCTCCCGGGGACGGTGAGCAGTACTTC. Using reference TRBV19 and TRBJ2-7 for the parts outside the CDR3, the full variable domain is DGGITQSPKYLFRKEGQNVTLSCEQNLNHDAMYWYRQDPGQGLRLIYYSQIVNDFQKGDIAEGYSVSREKKESFPLTVTSAQKNPTAFYLCASSPPGDGEQYFGPGTRLTVT.

This clonotype was recorded many times. The V call is TRBV12-3 or TRBV12-4, the J call TRBJ2-1; D tentatively reads TRBD1 or TRBD2 (6 bases each). This CDR3 is 16 amino acids long. V was shortened by 6 bases and J by 0 bases, with 15 bases between the two germline ends. CDR3: CASSPEGQSSYNEQFF. CDR3 coding DNA: TGTGCCAGCAGCCCGGAGGGACAATCCTCCTACAATGAGCAGTTCTTC.

Ten or more counts support this clonotype. This chain uses TRBV5-1 with TRBJ2-7, with TRBD1 as a possible D gene (6 bases). Germline CDR1 and CDR2: SGHRS and YFSETQ. Trimming cost V 3 bases and J 3 bases, with 10 bases left between them. This CDR3 has 13 residues. CDR3: CASSWLQGYEQYF. As DNA, the CDR3 is TGCGCCAGCAGCTGGCTACAGGGCTACGAGCAGTACTTC.

This clonotype came up many times. The chain uses TRBV3-1 and TRBJ1-2; TRBD1 matches at 8 bases. The V and J ends lost 2 bases and 14 bases, in that order; junction bases with no gene match: 7. In germline, CDR1 is LGHDT, CDR2 YNNKEL (reference sequence). CDR3 length: 12 amino acids. The CDR3, as DNA: TGTGCCAGCAGCCAAAGGAACAGGGGGGCAACCTTC. Amino acid sequence: CASSQRNRGATF.

With respect to this clonotype: At one end, the junction sequence differs from germline, possibly due to a read error. The chain carries TRBV7-9 and TRBJ2-5; a possible D gene is TRBD2 (6 bases). The CDR3 contains 18 residues. Germline CDR1 is SEHNR and CDR2 is FQNEAQ (reference sequence). The CDR3 loop is CASSSRGSRSGFGETHYF. For the CDR3, the DNA is TGTGCCAGCAGCTCCCGGGGGTCGCGGTCGGGGTTCGGAGAGACCCATTACTTC. Looking up the rest from reference TRBV7-9 and TRBJ2-5 gives the full variable domain: DTGVSQNPRHKITKRGQNVTFRCDPISEHNRLYWYRQTLGQGPEFLTYFQNEAQLEKSRLLSDRFSAERPKGSFSTLEIQRTEQGDSAMYLCASSSRGSRSGFGETHYFGPGTRLLVL.

This chain links TRBV7-9 with TRBJ2-5; D might be TRBD2 (6 bases). CDR3 length equals 14 residues. The germline V gene has CDR1 SEHNR and CDR2 FQNEAQ (reference sequence). The ends were cut back, 5 bases at V and 5 bases at J, with 15 bases in the middle. Here the CDR3 reads CASSERTGEETQYF. CDR3 DNA: TGTGCCAGCAGCGAGAGGACGGGAGAGGAGACCCAGTACTTC.

This clonotype was seen at least ten times. J is TRBJ1-6 and V is TRBV5-4; 8 positions match TRBD1. In germline, CDR1 is SGHNT, CDR2 YYREEE (reference sequence). The CDR3 runs 13 residues. J lost 9 bases, V lost 4 bases, and 3 bases had no gene match. The CDR3 region is CASSLDRVSPLHF. The CDR3 nucleotides are TGTGCCAGCAGCCTGGACAGGGTTTCACCCCTCCACTTT.

Comments on this clonotype: This is likely an artifact of a read error, given a far larger clone one base away. The chain uses TRBV20-1 and TRBJ2-1; 8 bases map to TRBD1. With 1 base clipped from V and 10 bases from J, the junction kept 6 bases outside the gene matches. CDR1 is DFQATT and CDR2 is SNEGSKA in the germline V gene (reference sequence). CDR3 size: 13 residues. The CDR3 here is CSARGTGTYEQFF. Written as DNA, the CDR3 is TGCAGTGCTAGAGGGACAGGGACCTACGAGCAGTTCTTC.

This clonotype was counted at least ten times. The chain links TRBV24-1 to TRBJ2-1; D gene unclear. V was pared by 6 bases and J by 8 bases, with 16 bases between. The CDR3 sequence is 14 residues long. Germline values: CDR1 KGHDR, CDR2 SFDVKD. CDR3 coding DNA: TGTGCCACCAGTTTTCGGGCAAACCGGGATGAGCAGTTCTTC. It codes for CATSFRANRDEQFF.

The sample holds a few counts of this clonotype. A much larger clone is a single base away; this may be a read error. V is TRBV27 and J is TRBJ2-5; TRBD1 matches at 8 bases. CDR3 length equals 14 residues. CDR1 and CDR2 from the germline V gene are MNHEY and SMNVEV (reference sequence). DNA of the CDR3: TGTGCCAGCAGTCACGACAGGGGTCAAGGGACCCAGTACTTC. Encoded protein: CASSHDRGQGTQYF.

This clonotype was counted many times. CDR3 amino acids: CASSQLGVSYNEQFF. In DNA, the CDR3 is TGCGCCAGCAGCCAATTAGGGGTCTCCTACAATGAGCAGTTCTTC. The chain carries TRBV4-1 and TRBJ2-1; a possible D gene is TRBD1 (5 bases). CDR3 size: 15 residues. The V gene lost 2 bases and the J gene lost 0 bases, with 8 bases spanning the gap. Germline values: CDR1 MGHRA, CDR2 YSYEKL.

On this clonotype itself: This likely stems from a read error, as it lies one base from a far larger clone. This sequence joins TRBV6-8 and TRBJ2-7; the match to TRBD2 covers 8 bases. The CDR3 is 15 amino acids. Germline V gene data show CDR1 as MNHGY and CDR2 as SAAAGT. J gave up 7 bases and V 6 bases, and 14 bases lay outside the gene matches. DNA for the CDR3: TGTGCCAGCAGCCTCCTTGTACTAGCGGAGGGAGAGCAGTACTTC. It codes for CASSLLVLAEGEQYF.

This clonotype showed up many times. The chain combines TRBV2 with TRBJ1-5, with D possibly matching TRBD1 (5 bases). The ends were cut back, 0 bases at V and 12 bases at J, with 12 bases in the middle. Germline CDR1 SNHLY, CDR2 FYNNEI. The CDR3 totals 13 residues. The CDR3 protein is CASSEAWQGDQHF. The CDR3 DNA sequence: TGTGCCAGCAGTGAAGCGTGGCAGGGCGACCAGCATTTT. Full variable domain (remainder filled in from reference TRBV2 and TRBJ1-5): EPEVTQTPSHQVTQMGQEVILRCVPISNHLYFYWYRQILGQKVEFLVSFYNNEISEKSEIFDDQFSVERPDGSNFTLKIRSTKLEDSAMYFCASSEAWQGDQHFGDGTRLSIL.

There are many counts of this clonotype. The chain carries TRBV11-2 and TRBJ1-2; TRBD1 aligns across 8 bases. This CDR3 has 21 amino acids. V lost 5 bases, J lost 2 bases, and 25 bases stayed unmatched. The germline V gene encodes CDR1 SGHAT and CDR2 FQNNGV. Here the CDR3 DNA reads TGTGCCAGCAGCGCCCGGCTGACGGGTGGGACAGGCGACACCGGAAACTATGGCTACACCTTC. As protein: CASSARLTGGTGDTGNYGYTF.

This clonotype was counted many times. The gene calls are TRBV19 and TRBJ2-2; 13 nucleotides line up with TRBD2. J lost 6 bases, V lost 7 bases, and 5 bases had no gene match. The germline V gene has CDR1 LNHDA and CDR2 SQIVND (reference sequence). The CDR3 spans 15 residues. Here the CDR3 DNA reads TGTGCCAGTATCCGGACTAGCGGGAGCCCCGGGGAGCTGTTTTTT. This encodes CASIRTSGSPGELFF.

This clonotype appeared many times. This chain uses TRBV4-1 with TRBJ2-3; D possibly corresponds to TRBD1 (5 bases). V dropped 5 bases and J dropped 5 bases, with 11 bases sitting between them. The V gene's germline CDR1 is MGHRA and CDR2 YSYEKL. This CDR3 is built from 13 residues. CDR3 nucleotides: TGCGCCAGCAGCTCCCCCAGGGAAGATACGCAGTATTTT. As protein: CASSSPREDTQYF.

The chain is built from TRBV28 and TRBJ2-7; D may be TRBD2 (5 bases). CDR1 is MDHEN, CDR2 SYDVKM, per germline. CDR3 size: 15 residues. The V and J ends lost 7 bases and 6 bases respectively, with 22 bases between them. Here the CDR3 reads CASKRAGSFPGEQYF. The CDR3 DNA is TGTGCCAGCAAGAGGGCGGGCTCCTTCCCCGGCGAGCAGTACTTC.

The CDR3: CASSLAAGGNEQFF. CDR3 sequence (DNA): TGTGCCAGCAGCTTAGCTGCAGGGGGCAATGAGCAGTTCTTC. This sequence joins TRBV7-3 and TRBJ2-1; 7 bases align to TRBD1. With 2 bases clipped from V and 6 bases from J, the junction kept 4 bases outside the gene matches. Germline V CDR1 and CDR2: SGHTA, FQGTGA. The CDR3 is 14 amino acids.

This clonotype was recorded many times. The chain carries TRBV28 and TRBJ1-2; D gene ambiguous. The V end lost 6 bases, the J end lost 3 bases, and 8 bases lay between the germline ends. From germline, CDR1 is MDHEN and CDR2 SYDVKM. The CDR3 is made up of 12 amino acids. Here the CDR3 reads CASSQAHYGYTF. The CDR3 DNA reads as TGTGCCAGCAGCCAGGCCCACTATGGCTACACCTTC.

This clonotype was detected ten times or more. The J gene is TRBJ2-2, the V gene TRBV18, with D possibly TRBD2 on 5 matching bases. V shed 2 bases and J shed 4 bases, with 11 bases lying between them. CDR1 is KGHSH, CDR2 LQKENI, per germline. The CDR3 totals 15 residues. CDR3 loop: CASSPRGLGTGELFF. The CDR3 nucleotides read TGTGCCAGCTCACCAAGAGGGTTGGGCACCGGGGAGCTGTTTTTT. Based on the CDR3 plus reference TRBV18 and TRBJ2-2, the full variable domain is NAGVMQNPRHLVRRRGQEARLRCSPMKGHSHVYWYRQLPEEGLKFMVYLQKENIIDESGMPKERFSAEFPKEGPSILRIQQVVRGDSAAYFCASSPRGLGTGELFFGEGSRLTVL.

To note about this clonotype: This may be a read error, as it is one base from a much larger clone. This chain uses TRBV20-1 with TRBJ2-1; D is undetermined. This CDR3 spans 15 amino acids. Germline lookup yields CDR1 DFQATT and CDR2 SNEGSKA (reference sequence). The CDR3 DNA reads TGCAGTGCTAGAGATGCGCAGTTACAATACAATGAGGAGTTCTTC. The encoded protein is CSARDAQLQYNEEFF.

The sample holds many counts of this clonotype. V and J are TRBV27 and TRBJ2-7; TRBD2 agrees at 7 bases. Germline assignment: CDR1 MNHEY and CDR2 SMNVEV (reference sequence). Germline trimming cut 5 bases from V and 7 bases from J; bases unmatched to any gene: 11. The CDR3 is 14 residues long. CDR3 sequence (DNA): TGTGCCAGCAGTCGCCGTAGGGAGGGCCGGGAGCAGTACTTC. This encodes CASSRRREGREQYF.

The sample holds many counts of this clonotype. The V and J genes are TRBV9 and TRBJ1-2; D gene uncertain. CDR1 and CDR2 (germline): SGDLS, YYNGEE. Trimming removed 0 bases at V and 0 bases at J, with 3 bases between. The CDR3 contains 13 residues. CDR3 region: CASSVEPNYGYTF. For the CDR3, the DNA is TGTGCCAGCAGCGTAGAGCCTAACTATGGCTACACCTTC.

This clonotype has a count of ten or more. The chain employs TRBV20-1 and TRBJ1-1; D unresolved. Per germline, CDR1 DFQATT and CDR2 SNEGSKA (reference sequence). CDR3 length: 14 residues. Written as DNA, the CDR3 is TGCAGCGGAAGTCTACCCCCTATGAACACTGAAGCTTTCTTT. Amino acid sequence: CSGSLPPMNTEAFF.

This clonotype was recorded at least ten times. The chain couples TRBV19 to TRBJ2-5; TRBD1 agrees at 11 bases. Germline loops: CDR1 LNHDA, CDR2 SQIVND (reference sequence). CDR3 length: 16 amino acids. V trimming: 1 base; J trimming: 3 bases; junction bases outside the gene matches: 4. This CDR3 reads CASSIGTGGGEETQYF. The CDR3 DNA reads as TGTGCCAGTAGTATAGGGACAGGGGGCGGGGAAGAGACCCAGTACTTC.